Each of the 24 T cell receptor beta chains below was sequenced from the same sample in a study of blood T cell repertoires in COVID-19. Data came from immunoSEQ multiplex PCR; TCRdb stores just in-frame clones and leaves some out. The sample shows some 45,000 clones, around 85% of them seen only once. Sequences were obtained from peripheral blood. Receptor source: an elderly woman with acute or convalescent COVID-19.

CDR3 nucleotide sequence: TGTGCCAGCAGTCTCTCCAAGGGACAGGGTCATAATGAGCAGTTCTTC. Protein: CASSLSKGQGHNEQFF. The chain has TRBV27 and TRBJ2-1, with 9 bases aligning to TRBD1. The CDR3 runs to 16 residues. With V trimmed by 5 bases and J by 7 bases, 12 bases remained unmatched. Germline CDR1 and CDR2: MNHEY and SMNVEV (reference sequence).

The chain combines TRBV6-6 with TRBJ2-3; TRBD2 aligns across 8 bases. This CDR3 has 21 amino acids. The germline V gene has CDR1 MNHNY and CDR2 SVGAGI (reference sequence). The V and J ends lost 6 bases and 2 bases, in that order; junction bases with no gene match: 25. The DNA of the CDR3 is TGTGCCAGCAGCCTCGATGGGGGTCCAGCGGGAGTCGTGTCCTCCACAGATACGCAGTATTTT. Translating gives CASSLDGGPAGVVSSTDTQYF.

V and J are TRBV7-2 and TRBJ2-7, with D perhaps TRBD1 (5 bases). Trimming stripped 1 base from V and 3 bases from J, with 13 bases between. CDR3 length: 15 amino acids. Germline loops: CDR1 SGHTA, CDR2 FQGNSA. The CDR3 DNA reads as TGTGCCAGCAGCTTAGTTGGGGCTGAAAACTACGAGCAGTACTTC. It yields the protein CASSLVGAENYEQYF.

The table lists this clone with a count of one. V is TRBV12-3 or TRBV12-4 and J is TRBJ2-5; D is undetermined. Trimming shortened V by 2 bases and J by 2 bases, and 3 bases separated the two germline ends. The CDR3 covers 12 residues. The CDR3 nucleotides are TGTGCCAGCAGTTTACTGCAAGAGACCCAGTACTTC. This codes for CASSLLQETQYF.

This clone showed up just once. This chain connects TRBV5-1 to TRBJ2-7; 7 nucleotides agree with TRBD1. CDR3 length: 16 residues. Germline V gives CDR1 SGHRS, CDR2 YFSETQ. The ends lost 0 bases at V and 3 bases at J; junction bases unmatched: 9. DNA of the CDR3: TGCGCCAGCAGCTTGGCCTGGGGGACAGCTCTCTACGAGCAGTACTTC. It specifies CASSLAWGTALYEQYF.

The chain has TRBV27 and TRBJ1-6; maybe TRBD1 (5 bases). V dropped 2 bases and J dropped 5 bases, with 7 bases sitting between them. There are 14 residues in the CDR3. Looked up from germline, CDR1 is MNHEY and CDR2 is SMNVEV (reference sequence). CDR3 region: CASSLQGDNSPLHF. For the CDR3, the DNA is TGTGCCAGCAGTTTACAAGGGGATAATTCACCCCTCCACTTT.

This clone came up a few times. The rearrangement joins TRBV30 to TRBJ2-2, with D possibly matching TRBD2 (6 bases). Germline lookup yields CDR1 GTSNPN and CDR2 SVGIG (reference sequence). With 3 bases removed from V and 5 bases from J, the gap between germline ends came to 10 bases. The CDR3 extends over 13 amino acids. The CDR3 nucleotides are TGTGCCTGGAGGGCCGGAGGGACCGGGGAGCTGTTTTTT. Encoded protein: CAWRAGGTGELFF.

This clone has only one observation. V and J are TRBV27 and TRBJ1-2; 8 bases are a match to TRBD1. V gave up 5 bases and J gave up 2 bases; unmatched junction bases: 4. The CDR3 has 14 amino acids. CDR1 is MNHEY and CDR2 is SMNVEV in the germline V gene (reference sequence). The CDR3 loop is CASSRGQENYGYTF. Here the CDR3 DNA reads TGTGCCAGCAGTCGGGGACAGGAGAACTATGGCTACACCTTC.

This clone was observed a single time. The chain has TRBV7-9 and TRBJ1-2; TRBD1 matches at 8 bases. This CDR3 is 14 amino acids long. CDR1 and CDR2 from the germline V gene are SEHNR and FQNEAQ (reference sequence). V shed 0 bases and J 11 bases; nucleotides not matched to a gene: 8. In DNA, the CDR3 is TGTGCCAGCAGCTTAGCCTCGACAGGGGCGACTTACACCTTC. This codes for CASSLASTGATYTF.

The chain has TRBV28 and TRBJ2-3; D not resolved. The germline V gene encodes CDR1 MDHEN and CDR2 SYDVKM. V lost 1 base and J 6 bases, leaving 8 bases between the germline ends. The CDR3 is 13 amino acids. The CDR3 loop reads CASSLSFVDTQYF. CDR3 sequence (DNA): TGTGCCAGCAGTTTATCGTTCGTGGATACGCAGTATTTT.

This rearrangement joins TRBV28 to TRBJ1-5, with a tentative D call TRBD1 (5 bases). This CDR3 spans 15 amino acids. Germline CDR1 and CDR2: MDHEN and SYDVKM. The V end lost 3 bases, the J end lost 2 bases, and 11 bases lay between the germline ends. The CDR3 spells CASSFYLGGNQPQHF. The DNA for the CDR3 is TGTGCCAGCAGTTTTTATTTAGGGGGCAATCAGCCCCAGCATTTT.

The chain employs TRBV28 and TRBJ1-6; TRBD1 agrees at 7 bases. Trimming cost V 6 bases and J 10 bases; bases outside gene matches: 3. CDR1 and CDR2 (germline): MDHEN, SYDVKM. This CDR3 region has 12 residues. The CDR3 DNA reads as TGTGCCAGCAGGACAGGGAGCTCACCCCTCCACTTT. It encodes CASRTGSSPLHF.

V gene TRBV7-2 combines with J gene TRBJ2-4; 9 bases map to TRBD2. The CDR3 is 17 residues long. J was trimmed by 1 base and V by 4 bases; bases with no gene match: 8. The germline V gene encodes CDR1 SGHTA and CDR2 FQGNSA. The CDR3 coding sequence is TGTGCCAGCAGCTATATGGCGGGGGGGGTGGCCAAAAACATTCAGTACTTC. It codes for CASSYMAGGVAKNIQYF. The full variable domain, completed using reference TRBV7-2 and TRBJ2-4, is GAGVSQSPSNKVTEKGKDVELRCDPISGHTALYWYRQSLGQGLEFLIYFQGNSAPDKSGLPSDRFSAERTGGSVSTLTIQRTQQEDSAVYLCASSYMAGGVAKNIQYFGAGTRLSVL.

J is TRBJ1-6 and V is TRBV6-1; TRBD1 matches 8 bases. The germline CDR1 and CDR2 sequences are MNHNS and SASEGT. This CDR3 is 15 amino acids long. With V trimmed by 1 base and J by 7 bases, 3 bases remained unmatched. DNA of the CDR3: TGTGCCAGCAGTGAAGGCCCAGGGGGCAATTCACCCCTCCACTTT. Translated, it gives CASSEGPGGNSPLHF.

V gene TRBV27 combines with J gene TRBJ2-1, with 8 bases lining up with TRBD2. In germline, CDR1 is MNHEY, CDR2 SMNVEV (reference sequence). The CDR3 has 17 amino acids. The DNA for the CDR3 is TGTCCAGCAGGCCTAGCGGGCCAAGAGGGAACCTACAATGAGCAGTTCTTC. It yields the protein CPAGLAGQEGTYNEQFF.

The chain uses TRBV30 and TRBJ1-2; weak D call: TRBD1 (6 bases). Trimming removed 5 bases at V and 8 bases at J, with 12 bases between. Germline V gene data show CDR1 as GTSNPN and CDR2 as SVGIG (reference sequence). The CDR3 consists of 11 residues. This CDR3 is CAWYGGQGYTF. The CDR3 nucleotides read TGTGCCTGGTACGGGGGGCAGGGCTACACCTTC.

The chain employs TRBV5-1 and TRBJ2-2, with 10 positions matching TRBD1. This CDR3 region has 17 residues. V shed 0 bases, J shed 6 bases, and the junction held 8 bases outside the gene matches. From germline, CDR1 is SGHRS and CDR2 YFSETQ. Here the CDR3 reads CASSLGSVGTGAGELFF. As DNA, the CDR3 is TGCGCCAGCAGCTTGGGATCTGTCGGGACAGGGGCCGGGGAGCTGTTTTTT.

This clone was counted a single time. This chain joins TRBV2 and TRBJ2-5; 12 nucleotides align to TRBD2. CDR3 length: 18 residues. V shed 4 bases and J 2 bases; nucleotides not matched to a gene: 11. CDR1 and CDR2 (germline): SNHLY, FYNNEI. This CDR3 reads CASSGSWLAGGDQETQYF. CDR3 bases: TGTGCCAGCAGTGGTAGTTGGCTAGCGGGAGGGGATCAAGAGACCCAGTACTTC.

This chain uses TRBV19 with TRBJ2-6; 9 bases are a match to TRBD1. The CDR3 has 18 amino acids. With 1 base clipped from V and 0 bases from J, the junction kept 4 bases outside the gene matches. Germline V lookup: CDR1 LNHDA, CDR2 SQIVND (reference sequence). This CDR3 reads CASSIGGQGFSGANVLTF. CDR3 DNA: TGTGCCAGTAGTATAGGAGGACAGGGGTTCTCTGGGGCCAACGTCCTGACTTTC.

In its sample, this clone was seen a few times. This chain connects TRBV2 to TRBJ2-7; D remains ambiguous. Trimming cost V 0 bases and J 7 bases, with 4 bases left between them. Germline CDR1 and CDR2: SNHLY and FYNNEI. The CDR3 is 11 residues long. CDR3 protein: CASSEAEEQYF. The CDR3 DNA follows: TGTGCCAGCAGTGAAGCCGAGGAGCAGTACTTC.

The chain has TRBV29-1 and TRBJ2-7; D is ambiguous. The germline CDR1 and CDR2 sequences are SQVTM and ANQGSEA. The V end was cut by 6 bases, the J end by 0 bases, with 12 bases between. This CDR3 is 13 amino acids long. The CDR3 region is CSVRSRSSYEQYF. CDR3 DNA: TGCAGCGTCCGGTCTCGGAGCTCCTACGAGCAGTACTTC.

The gene calls are TRBV14 and TRBJ2-1; 8 nucleotides line up with TRBD1. This CDR3 region has 13 residues. In germline, CDR1 is SGHDN, CDR2 FVKESK. Trimming removed 3 bases from V and 6 bases from J; junction bases left unmatched: 1. The CDR3 DNA reads as TGTGCCAGCAGCCAGGGACAGGCCAATGAGCAGTTCTTC. Amino acid sequence: CASSQGQANEQFF.

The V and J genes are TRBV25-1 and TRBJ2-7, with 10 bases that match TRBD1. The CDR3 runs to 14 residues. Unmatched junction bases numbered 7, after V lost 7 bases and J lost 4 bases. Per the germline V gene, CDR1 is MGHDK and CDR2 is SYGVNS. The CDR3 loop reads CASTGTGEIYEQYF. For the CDR3, the DNA is TGTGCCAGCACTGGGACAGGGGAAATTTACGAGCAGTACTTC.

The chain employs TRBV19 and TRBJ2-5; TRBD1 matches at 9 bases. The CDR3 consists of 14 residues. Germline CDR1 LNHDA, CDR2 SQIVND (reference sequence). Losses at the gene ends were 5 bases for V and 6 bases for J; bases not matched to a gene: 7. The chain's CDR3 is CASSPTGGAQTQYF. The DNA for the CDR3 is TGTGCCAGTAGTCCTACAGGGGGCGCACAGACCCAGTACTTC.